The T cell receptor (beta chain) under discussion was sequenced for a study of PD-1 blockade in classical Hodgkin lymphoma. Brentuximab vedotin exposure varied among the patients, all of whom had relapsed after autologous stem cell transplantation. CD4+ T cells were purified from thawed PBMCs by negative selection. TCRdb's copy holds only in-frame clones and misses some; the assay was immunoSEQ multiplex PCR. The sample consists of 10,000 to 15,000 clones, about nine tenths of them appearing once. Sequencing used CD4+ T cells from blood, obtained at baseline. The receptor was derived from a human donor with classical Hodgkin lymphoma.

DNA for the CDR3: TGCGCCAGCAGCCGGGCGGGAGTGGGCACAGATACGCAGTATTTT. Translated, it gives CASSRAGVGTDTQYF. The V call is TRBV5-1, the J call TRBJ2-3, with 7 bases aligning to TRBD2. CDR3 size: 15 residues. V shed 4 bases, J shed 1 base, and the junction held 6 bases outside the gene matches. Germline CDR1 and CDR2: SGHRS and YFSETQ.